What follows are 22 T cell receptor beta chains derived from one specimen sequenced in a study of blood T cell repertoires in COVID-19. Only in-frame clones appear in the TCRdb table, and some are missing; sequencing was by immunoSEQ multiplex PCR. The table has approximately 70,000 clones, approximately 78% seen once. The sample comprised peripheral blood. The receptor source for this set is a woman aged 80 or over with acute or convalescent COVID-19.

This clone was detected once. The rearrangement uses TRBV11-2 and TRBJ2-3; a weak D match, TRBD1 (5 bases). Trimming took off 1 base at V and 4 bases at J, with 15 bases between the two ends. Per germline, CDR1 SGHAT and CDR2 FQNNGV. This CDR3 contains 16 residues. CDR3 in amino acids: CASSLVWLAGSDTQYF. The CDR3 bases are TGTGCCAGCAGCTTAGTTTGGCTGGCAGGGTCAGATACGCAGTATTTT.

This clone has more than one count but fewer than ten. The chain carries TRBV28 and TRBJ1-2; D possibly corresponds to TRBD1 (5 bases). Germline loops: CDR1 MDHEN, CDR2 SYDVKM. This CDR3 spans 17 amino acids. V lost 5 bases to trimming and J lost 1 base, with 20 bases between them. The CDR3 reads CASSPDIRQNINYGYTF. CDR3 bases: TGTGCCAGCAGTCCTGATATCAGACAGAATATTAACTATGGCTACACCTTC.

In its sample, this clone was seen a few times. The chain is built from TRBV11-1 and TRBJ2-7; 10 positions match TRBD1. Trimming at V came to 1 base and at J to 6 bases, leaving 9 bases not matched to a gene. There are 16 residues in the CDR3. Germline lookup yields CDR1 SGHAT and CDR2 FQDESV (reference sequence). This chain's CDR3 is CASSLGPETGGREQYF. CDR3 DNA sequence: TGTGCCAGCAGCTTAGGGCCGGAGACAGGGGGCCGCGAGCAGTACTTC.

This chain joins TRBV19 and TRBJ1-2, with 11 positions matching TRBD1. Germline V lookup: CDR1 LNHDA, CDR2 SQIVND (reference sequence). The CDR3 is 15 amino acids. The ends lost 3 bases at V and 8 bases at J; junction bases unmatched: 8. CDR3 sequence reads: CASSMWDRGFIGYTF. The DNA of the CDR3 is TGTGCCAGTAGTATGTGGGACAGGGGGTTTATCGGCTACACCTTC.

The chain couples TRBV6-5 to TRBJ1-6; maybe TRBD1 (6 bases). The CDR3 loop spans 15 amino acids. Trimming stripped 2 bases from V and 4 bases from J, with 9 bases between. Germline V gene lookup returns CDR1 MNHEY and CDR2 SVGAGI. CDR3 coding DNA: TGTGCCAGCAGTTACGAAGGGGGTTATAATTCACCCCTCCACTTT. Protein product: CASSYEGGYNSPLHF.

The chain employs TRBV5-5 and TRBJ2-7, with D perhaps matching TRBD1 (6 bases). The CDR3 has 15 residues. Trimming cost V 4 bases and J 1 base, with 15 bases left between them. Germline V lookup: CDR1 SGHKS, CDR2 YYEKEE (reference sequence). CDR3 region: CASSRGQGLSYEQYF. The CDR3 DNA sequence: TGTGCCAGCAGCCGTGGGCAGGGGCTTTCCTACGAGCAGTACTTC. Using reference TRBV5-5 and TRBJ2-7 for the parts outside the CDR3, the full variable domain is DAGVTQSPTHLIKTRGQQVTLRCSPISGHKSVSWYQQVLGQGPQFIFQYYEKEERGRGNFPDRFSARQFPNYSSELNVNALLLGDSALYLCASSRGQGLSYEQYFGPGTRLTVT.

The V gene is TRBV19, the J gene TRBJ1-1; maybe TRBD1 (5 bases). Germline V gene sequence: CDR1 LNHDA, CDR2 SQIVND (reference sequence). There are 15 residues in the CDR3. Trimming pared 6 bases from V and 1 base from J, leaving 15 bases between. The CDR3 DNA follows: TGTGCCAGTAGCTATTCAGGGCATAGGAACACTGAAGCTTTCTTT. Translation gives CASSYSGHRNTEAFF.

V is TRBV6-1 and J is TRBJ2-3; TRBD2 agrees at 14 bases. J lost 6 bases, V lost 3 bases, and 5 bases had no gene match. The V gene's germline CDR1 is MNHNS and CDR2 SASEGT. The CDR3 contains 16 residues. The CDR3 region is CASSETSGGAGDTQYF. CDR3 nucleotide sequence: TGTGCCAGCAGTGAGACTAGCGGGGGGGCCGGGGATACGCAGTATTTT.

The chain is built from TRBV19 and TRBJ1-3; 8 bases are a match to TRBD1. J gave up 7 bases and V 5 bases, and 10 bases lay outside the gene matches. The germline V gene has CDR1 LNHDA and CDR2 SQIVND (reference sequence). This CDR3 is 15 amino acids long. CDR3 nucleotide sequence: TGTGCCAGTAGTCCGTGGGACAGGAGAACTAACACCATATATTTT. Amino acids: CASSPWDRRTNTIYF.

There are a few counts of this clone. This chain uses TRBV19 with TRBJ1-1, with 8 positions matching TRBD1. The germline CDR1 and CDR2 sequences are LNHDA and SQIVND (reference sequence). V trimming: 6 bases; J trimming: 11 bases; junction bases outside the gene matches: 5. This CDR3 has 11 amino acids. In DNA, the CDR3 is TGTGCCAGTAGGACAGGGGTTGGGGCTTTCTTT. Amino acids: CASRTGVGAFF. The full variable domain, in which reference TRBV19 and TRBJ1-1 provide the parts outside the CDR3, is DGGITQSPKYLFRKEGQNVTLSCEQNLNHDAMYWYRQDPGQGLRLIYYSQIVNDFQKGDIAEGYSVSREKKESFPLTVTSAQKNPTAFYLCASRTGVGAFFGQGTRLTVV.

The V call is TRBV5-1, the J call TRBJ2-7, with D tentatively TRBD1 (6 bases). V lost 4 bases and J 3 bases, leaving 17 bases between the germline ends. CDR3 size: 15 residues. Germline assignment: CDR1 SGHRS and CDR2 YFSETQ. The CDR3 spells CASSPAAGTYYEQYF. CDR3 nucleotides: TGCGCCAGCAGCCCCGCGGCAGGGACATACTACGAGCAGTACTTC. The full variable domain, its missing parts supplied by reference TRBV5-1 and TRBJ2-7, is KAGVTQTPRYLIKTRGQQVTLSCSPISGHRSVSWYQQTPGQGLQFLFEYFSETQRNKGNFPGRFSGRQFSNSRSEMNVSTLELGDSALYLCASSPAAGTYYEQYFGPGTRLTVT.

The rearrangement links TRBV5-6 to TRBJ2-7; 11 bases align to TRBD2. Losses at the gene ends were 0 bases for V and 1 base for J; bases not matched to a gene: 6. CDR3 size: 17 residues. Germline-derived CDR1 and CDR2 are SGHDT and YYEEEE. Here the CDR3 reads CASSLVLAGATSYEQYF. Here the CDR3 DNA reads TGTGCCAGCAGCTTGGTACTAGCGGGGGCCACTTCCTACGAGCAGTACTTC. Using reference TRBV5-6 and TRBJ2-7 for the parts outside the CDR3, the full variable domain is DAGVTQSPTHLIKTRGQQVTLRCSPKSGHDTVSWYQQALGQGPQFIFQYYEEEERQRGNFPDRFSGHQFPNYSSELNVNALLLGDSALYLCASSLVLAGATSYEQYFGPGTRLTVT.

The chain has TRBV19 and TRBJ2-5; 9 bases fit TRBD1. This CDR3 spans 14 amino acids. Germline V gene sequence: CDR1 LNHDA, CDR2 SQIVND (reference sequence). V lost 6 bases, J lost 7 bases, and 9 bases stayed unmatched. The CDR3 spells CASRAGQGVRTQYF. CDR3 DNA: TGTGCCAGTAGGGCGGGACAGGGTGTTCGGACCCAGTACTTC.

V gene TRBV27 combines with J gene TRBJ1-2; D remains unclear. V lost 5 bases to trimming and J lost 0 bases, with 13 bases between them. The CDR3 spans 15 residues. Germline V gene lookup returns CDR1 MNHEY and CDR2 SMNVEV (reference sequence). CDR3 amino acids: CASSTNRDTNYGYTF. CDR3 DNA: TGTGCCAGCAGTACGAACAGAGATACTAACTATGGCTACACCTTC.

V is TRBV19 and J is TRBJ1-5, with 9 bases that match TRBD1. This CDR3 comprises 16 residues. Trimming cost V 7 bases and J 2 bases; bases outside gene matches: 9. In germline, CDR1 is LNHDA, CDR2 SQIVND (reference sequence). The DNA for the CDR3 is TGTGCCAGTACGGACAGGGGTGCTGGGGGCAATCAGCCCCAGCATTTT. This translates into CASTDRGAGGNQPQHF.

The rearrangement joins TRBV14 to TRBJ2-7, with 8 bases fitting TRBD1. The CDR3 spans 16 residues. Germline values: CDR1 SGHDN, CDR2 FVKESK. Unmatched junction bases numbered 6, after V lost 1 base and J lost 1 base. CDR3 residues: CASSQVRTGWSYEQYF. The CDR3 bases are TGTGCCAGCAGCCAAGTGAGGACAGGGTGGTCCTACGAGCAGTACTTC.

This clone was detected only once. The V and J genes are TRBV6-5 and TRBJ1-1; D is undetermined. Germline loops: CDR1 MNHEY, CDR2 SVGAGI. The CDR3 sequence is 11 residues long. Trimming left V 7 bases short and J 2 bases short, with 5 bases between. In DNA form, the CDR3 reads TGTGCCAGCACCCGTAACACTGAAGCTTTCTTT. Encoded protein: CASTRNTEAFF.

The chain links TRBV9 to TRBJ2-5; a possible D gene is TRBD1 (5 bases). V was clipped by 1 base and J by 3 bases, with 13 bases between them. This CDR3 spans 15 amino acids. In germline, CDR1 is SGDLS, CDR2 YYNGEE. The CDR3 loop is CASSVMGQGKETQYF. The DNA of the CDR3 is TGTGCCAGCAGCGTAATGGGGCAGGGTAAAGAGACCCAGTACTTC.

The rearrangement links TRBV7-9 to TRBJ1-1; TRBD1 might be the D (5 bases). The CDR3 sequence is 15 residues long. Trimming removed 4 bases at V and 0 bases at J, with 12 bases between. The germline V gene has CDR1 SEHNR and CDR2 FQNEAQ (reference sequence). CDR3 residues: CASSSLGGVNTEAFF. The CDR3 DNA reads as TGTGCCAGCAGCTCCCTGGGGGGGGTGAACACTGAAGCTTTCTTT.

DNA of the CDR3: TGTGCCAGCAGTCCTCGACAGGGTCCCTACGAGCAGTACTTC. Protein sequence: CASSPRQGPYEQYF. This chain joins TRBV6-5 and TRBJ2-7, with 7 bases fitting TRBD1. The V segment lost 5 bases and the J segment 2 bases; nucleotides outside the gene matches: 6. The CDR3 runs 14 residues. Germline V lookup: CDR1 MNHEY, CDR2 SVGAGI.

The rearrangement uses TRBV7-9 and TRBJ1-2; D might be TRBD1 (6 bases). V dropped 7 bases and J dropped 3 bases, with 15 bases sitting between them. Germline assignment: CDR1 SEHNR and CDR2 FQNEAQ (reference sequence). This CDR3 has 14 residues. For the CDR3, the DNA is TGTGCCAGCACCGGTACAGGGTCGTACTATGGCTACACCTTC. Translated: CASTGTGSYYGYTF.

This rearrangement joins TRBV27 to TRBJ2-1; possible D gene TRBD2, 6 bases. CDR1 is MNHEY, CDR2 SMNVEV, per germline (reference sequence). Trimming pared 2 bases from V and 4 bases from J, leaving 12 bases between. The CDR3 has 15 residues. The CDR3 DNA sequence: TGTGCCAGCAGTTTAAATGCGGGATTTTACAATGAGCAGTTCTTC. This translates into CASSLNAGFYNEQFF.